The entry below gives a single T cell receptor beta chain sequence along with its context. The target antigen is unknown. The data belong to a study of blood T cells in healthy people across ages. Findings and limits, study-wide: Age advanced and TCR beta diversity per million T cells fell, roughly linearly. Higher diversity and more naive CD4+ cells were features of long-lived donors, compared to aged donors.

V was shortened by 8 bases and J by 5 bases, with 10 bases between the two germline ends. The length of the CDR3 is 11 residues. CDR1 and CDR2 from the germline V gene are PRHDT and FYEKMQ (reference sequence). It was with a sample-barcoded 5' primer and a J-beta primer mix that a second PCR of about 7 to 12 cycles was run. Every molecule of cDNA carried a tag from a template-switch adaptor with 12 random nucleotides. TCRdb analysed the 5' RACE reads with MiXCR anew, one entry per CDR3 protein. This sample yields around 1.5 million distinct CDR3 sequences, of which approximately 32% are seen a single time; roughly 10% belongs to the top ten.

V is TRBV13 and J is TRBJ2-7; TRBD1 might be the D (5 bases). This clonotype was obtained from a woman in her 30s in good health. The sample consisted of blood. The CDR3 sequence is CASGALHEQYF. The CDR3 DNA follows: TGTGCCAGCGGGGCCCTGCACGAGCAGTACTTC.